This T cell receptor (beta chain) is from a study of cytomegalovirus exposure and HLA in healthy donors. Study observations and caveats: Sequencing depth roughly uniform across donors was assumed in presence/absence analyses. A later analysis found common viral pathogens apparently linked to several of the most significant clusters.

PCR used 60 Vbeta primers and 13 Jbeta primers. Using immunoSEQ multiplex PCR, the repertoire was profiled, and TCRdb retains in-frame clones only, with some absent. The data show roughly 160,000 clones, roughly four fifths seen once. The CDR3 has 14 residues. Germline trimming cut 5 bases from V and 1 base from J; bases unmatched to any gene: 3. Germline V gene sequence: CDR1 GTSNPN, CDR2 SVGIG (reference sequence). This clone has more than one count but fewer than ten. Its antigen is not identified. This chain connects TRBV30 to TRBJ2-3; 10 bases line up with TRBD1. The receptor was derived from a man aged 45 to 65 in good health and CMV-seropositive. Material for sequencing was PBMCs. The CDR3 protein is CAWGTGVRTDTQYF. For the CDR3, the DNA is TGTGCCTGGGGGACAGGGGTGCGCACAGATACGCAGTATTTT.